Below are 19 T cell receptor beta chains sequenced from a single sample in a study of T-cell memory formation after mild COVID-19. TCRdb used MiXCR to reprocess the 5' RACE reads, holding one entry per CDR3 protein. Seen here are around 340,000 distinct CDR3 sequences, 13% observed once, and the top ten hold roughly 23%. Sequenced: PBMCs or a T cell subset sorted from them (not recorded which). The source of these receptors is a man aged 18 to 29 who had mild COVID-19 (a few samples of this study predate the infection). Cell type and time point are not known.

V gene TRBV12-3 or TRBV12-4 combines with J gene TRBJ2-7; either TRBD1 or TRBD2 may fit D (5 bases each). CDR3 size: 13 residues. Trimming left V 5 bases short and J 7 bases short, with 15 bases between. CDR3 nucleotides: TGTGCCAGCAGTCCCGGGGCTCCTGGAGAGCAGTACGTC. Protein sequence: CASSPGAPGEQYV.

V gene TRBV12-3 or TRBV12-4 combines with J gene TRBJ2-7; TRBD1 matches 9 bases. V trimming: 7 bases; J trimming: 4 bases; junction bases outside the gene matches: 5. The CDR3 loop spans 13 amino acids. The CDR3 reads CASMQGQGYEQYF. CDR3 coding DNA: TGTGCCAGCATGCAGGGACAGGGATACGAGCAGTACTTC.

This clonotype was counted only a few times. CDR3: CASSQDLTQYF. Written as DNA, the CDR3 is TGCGCCAGCAGCCAAGATTTGACCCAGTACTTC. The rearrangement joins TRBV4-1 to TRBJ2-5; D gene ambiguous. Germline V gives CDR1 MGHRA, CDR2 YSYEKL. The V and J ends lost 0 bases and 7 bases respectively, with 3 bases between them. This CDR3 has 11 amino acids.

The chain employs TRBV5-1 and TRBJ1-6; TRBD1 matches 9 bases. Looked up from germline, CDR1 is SGHRS and CDR2 is YFSETQ. The CDR3 covers 14 residues. Trimming cost V 4 bases and J 10 bases; bases outside gene matches: 6. CDR3 DNA sequence: TGCGCCAGCAGCCCCGGGACAGGGCCCTCACCCCTCCACTTT. It translates to CASSPGTGPSPLHF.

This clonotype was found a few times. A junction end diverges from the germline sequence, so it may reflect a read error. The chain employs TRBV2 and TRBJ2-1, with 10 bases identical to TRBD1. This CDR3 has 13 residues. Germline CDR1 reads SNHLY; CDR2 reads FYNNEI. Written as DNA, the CDR3 is TGTGCCAGCAGTGTCCTGGGGGTGGGACAGGGGCTCTTC. Its protein product is CASSVLGVGQGLF.

The chain combines TRBV9 with TRBJ2-3, with a possible D match to TRBD1 (5 bases). Trimming shortened V by 4 bases and J by 4 bases, and 13 bases separated the two germline ends. The CDR3 has 14 residues. Germline loops: CDR1 SGDLS, CDR2 YYNGEE. CDR3 in DNA: TGTGCCAGCAGCCCTGCAGGGTCTCCAGATACGCAGTATTTT. It encodes CASSPAGSPDTQYF.

The table lists this clonotype with a few counts. The rearrangement uses TRBV24-1 and TRBJ2-3; possibly TRBD2 for D (6 bases). V dropped 5 bases and J dropped 1 base, with 9 bases sitting between them. This CDR3 contains 14 residues. CDR1 KGHDR and CDR2 SFDVKD come from the germline V gene. CDR3 bases: TGTGCCACCAGTGGGGCGGGACGCACAGATACGCAGTATTTT. Translating gives CATSGAGRTDTQYF.

This chain joins TRBV7-7 and TRBJ2-7; D gene unclear. The CDR3 extends over 13 amino acids. V was clipped by 1 base and J by 6 bases, with 10 bases between them. CDR1 is SSHAT, CDR2 FNYEAQ, per germline (reference sequence). The chain's CDR3 is CASSLVAGSEQYF. DNA for the CDR3: TGTGCCAGCAGCTTAGTGGCCGGCTCCGAGCAGTACTTC.

The chain uses TRBV18 and TRBJ2-5; D is unresolved. The CDR3 spans 14 residues. Germline V gene lookup returns CDR1 KGHSH and CDR2 LQKENI. The V and J ends lost 4 bases and 6 bases respectively, with 15 bases between them. CDR3 protein: CASSQGRPSQTQYF. CDR3 coding DNA: TGTGCCAGCTCACAAGGAAGGCCGAGTCAGACCCAGTACTTC.

This clonotype was detected a few times. The chain links TRBV6-5 to TRBJ2-7, with TRBD2 matching over 11 bases. Germline V gives CDR1 MNHEY, CDR2 SVGAGI. This CDR3 is 16 amino acids long. Trimming removed 2 bases from V and 2 bases from J; junction bases left unmatched: 5. CDR3 sequence (DNA): TGTGCCAGCAGTTACGGGACTAGCGGTGAACCCTACGAGCAGTACTTC. Its protein product is CASSYGTSGEPYEQYF.

This clonotype was observed a handful of times. V and J are TRBV5-1 and TRBJ2-3; 10 nucleotides match TRBD2. Germline CDR1 SGHRS, CDR2 YFSETQ. The CDR3 is made up of 16 amino acids. V trimming: 0 bases; J trimming: 3 bases; junction bases outside the gene matches: 4. CDR3 region: CASSLGLAGDTDTQYF. DNA of the CDR3: TGCGCCAGCAGCTTGGGGCTAGCGGGGGATACAGATACGCAGTATTTT. Based on the CDR3 plus reference TRBV5-1 and TRBJ2-3, the full variable domain is KAGVTQTPRYLIKTRGQQVTLSCSPISGHRSVSWYQQTPGQGLQFLFEYFSETQRNKGNFPGRFSGRQFSNSRSEMNVSTLELGDSALYLCASSLGLAGDTDTQYFGPGTRLTVL.

The gene calls are TRBV20-1 and TRBJ2-5; D unresolved. CDR1 is DFQATT and CDR2 is SNEGSKA in the germline V gene (reference sequence). Trimming left V 0 bases short and J 6 bases short, with 20 bases between. The CDR3 contains 16 residues. This CDR3 reads CSARDLVKGQVKTQYF. The CDR3 DNA reads as TGCAGTGCTAGAGATCTCGTAAAGGGCCAGGTGAAGACCCAGTACTTC.

The genes are TRBV25-1 and TRBJ1-1, with D perhaps TRBD1 (6 bases). CDR1 and CDR2 (germline): MGHDK, SYGVNS. This CDR3 contains 14 residues. V lost 2 bases and J lost 11, with 18 bases in between. CDR3 protein: CASSEQGRNIRAFF. The CDR3 nucleotides read TGTGCCAGCAGTGAACAGGGGCGGAACATACGCGCTTTCTTT.

The rearrangement links TRBV6-2 or TRBV6-3 to TRBJ2-5, with D perhaps matching TRBD2 (5 bases). V was clipped by 0 bases and J by 5 bases, with 13 bases between them. Germline values: CDR1 MNHEY, CDR2 SVGEGT. This CDR3 is 15 amino acids long. CDR3 amino acids: CASSYSGLGRETQYF. CDR3 DNA sequence: TGTGCCAGCAGTTACTCAGGACTGGGCAGGGAGACCCAGTACTTC.

The chain carries TRBV7-9 and TRBJ1-1; 11 nucleotides align to TRBD1. Germline V gives CDR1 SEHNR, CDR2 FQNEAQ (reference sequence). Trimming took 11 bases from V and 3 from J; bases not matched to a gene: 8. This CDR3 region has 14 residues. The CDR3 spells CAGYRDRGDTEAFF. In DNA form, the CDR3 reads TGTGCCGGGTACCGGGACAGGGGGGACACTGAAGCTTTCTTT.

CDR3 coding DNA: TGTGCCAGCAGCAAAGGCGTCAGGGGAGCCGCCTACGAGCAGTACGTC. It encodes CASSKGVRGAAYEQYV. The chain recombines TRBV21-1 with TRBJ2-7. TRBV21-1 is annotated as a pseudogene. This CDR3 is 16 amino acids long.

The chain links TRBV15 to TRBJ2-5, with a possible D match to TRBD2 (5 bases). V was clipped by 1 base and J by 2 bases, with 8 bases between them. The germline V gene has CDR1 LNHNV and CDR2 YYDKDF (reference sequence). The CDR3 is 14 residues long. The CDR3 coding sequence is TGTGCCACCAGCAGAGTCCGAGGGCAAGAGACCCAGTACTTC. This encodes CATSRVRGQETQYF.

The sample holds many counts of this clonotype. This sequence joins TRBV10-3 and TRBJ1-2, with D possibly matching TRBD1 (6 bases). The V end lost 8 bases, the J end lost 4 bases, and 8 bases lay between the germline ends. Germline-derived CDR1 and CDR2 are ENHRY and SYGVKD. The CDR3 has 11 amino acids. The CDR3 spells CAISTGYGYTF. The CDR3 DNA is TGTGCCATCTCGACAGGCTATGGCTACACCTTC.

This clonotype was recorded a few times. The rearrangement uses TRBV29-1 and TRBJ2-2; D is possibly TRBD2 (5 bases). This CDR3 has 16 amino acids. CDR1 is SQVTM and CDR2 is ANQGSEA in the germline V gene. Trimming shortened V by 0 bases and J by 0 bases, and 11 bases separated the two germline ends. CDR3 nucleotides: TGCAGCGTTGAAGATTCCCGGGAAACGAACACCGGGGAGCTGTTTTTT. This codes for CSVEDSRETNTGELFF.